These 31 T cell receptor beta chains share one sample of origin, sequenced in a study of regulatory T cells in long-lasting Graves disease. Time point: persistent/refractory GD, antithyroid drugs over 5 years with positive TRAb. From RNA extracted from PBMCs, the TCR library was made. TCR beta libraries were built with iRepertoire HTBI primers and Arm-PCR of CDR3 regions. TCRdb passed the multiplex PCR reads through MiXCR, listing each CDR3 protein once. Altogether about 470,000 distinct CDR3 sequences are present, about a fifth being singletons, with the ten largest covering approximately 7.8%. This material consisted of peripheral blood mononuclear cells (PBMCs), taken when the disease was refractory, from a patient treated with antithyroid drugs. These receptors all stem from a female donor with Graves disease.

This clonotype was observed a handful of times. At one end, the junction sequence differs from germline, possibly due to a read error. The chain employs TRBV27 and TRBJ1-6, with D tentatively TRBD1 (5 bases). This CDR3 is 14 amino acids long. The germline gives CDR1 MNHEY, CDR2 SMNVEV (reference sequence). The CDR3 loop is CAGRWGVGNSPLHF. The CDR3 region has the DNA TGTGCCGGCAGATGGGGGGTAGGGAATTCACCCCTCCACTTT.

Many counts were recorded for this clonotype. The V and J genes are TRBV27 and TRBJ1-1, with TRBD1 as a possible D gene (5 bases). The CDR3 runs to 15 residues. Deletions cut 3 bases from V and 0 bases from J, with 11 bases between. The germline gives CDR1 MNHEY, CDR2 SMNVEV (reference sequence). The CDR3 here is CASSLARGVNTEAFF. CDR3 coding DNA: TGTGCCAGCAGTTTGGCCCGGGGCGTGAACACTGAAGCTTTCTTT.

This clonotype was counted only a few times. The gene calls are TRBV27 and TRBJ2-7, with 15 bases matching TRBD2. CDR3 length: 15 residues. The junction had 5 bases not matched to a gene; V was cut back by 5 bases and J by 6 bases. Germline V lookup: CDR1 MNHEY, CDR2 SMNVEV (reference sequence). The CDR3 nucleotides are TGTGCCAGCAGTCACGGACTAGCGGGAGGGGGCGAGCAGTACTTC. Translated, it gives CASSHGLAGGGEQYF.

The sample holds a few counts of this clonotype. The chain carries TRBV4-2 and TRBJ2-5; TRBD2 matches at 8 bases. The CDR3 is 15 residues long. The V and J ends lost 4 bases and 3 bases, in that order; junction bases with no gene match: 7. Per the germline V gene, CDR1 is LGHNA and CDR2 is YNFKEQ. This chain's CDR3 is CASSLMTSAEETQYF. DNA for the CDR3: TGTGCCAGCAGCCTGATGACTAGCGCCGAAGAGACCCAGTACTTC.

Worth noting for this clonotype: A far larger clone is just one base off, so this is likely a read error. CDR3 amino acids: CASSSLDGQYF. CDR3 DNA sequence: TGTGCCAGCAGCTCCCTAGACGGGCAGTACTTC. V and J are TRBV11-2 and TRBJ2-7; no clear D gene. Germline CDR1 is SGHAT and CDR2 is FQNNGV. Trimming removed 4 bases at V and 9 bases at J, with 10 bases between. CDR3 length: 11 amino acids.

This clonotype was seen a few times. V gene TRBV19 combines with J gene TRBJ1-2; 7 bases fit TRBD1. V lost 4 bases to trimming and J lost 5 bases; unmatched junction nucleotides: 4. CDR1 and CDR2 (germline): LNHDA, SQIVND (reference sequence). The length of the CDR3 is 13 residues. This CDR3 reads CASSKSGQYGYTF. The CDR3 DNA follows: TGTGCCAGTAGTAAATCGGGACAGTATGGCTACACCTTC.

On this clonotype itself: The junction does not match germline at one end; this may be a read error. The chain has TRBV28 and TRBJ2-7; weak D call: TRBD2 (7 bases). The CDR3 spans 15 residues. The germline V gene has CDR1 MDHEN and CDR2 SYDVKM. The DNA for the CDR3 is TGTGCCAGCAGCATCCTTGTGGGAGGGGGTTACGAGCAGTACTTT. This codes for CASSILVGGGYEQYF.

This clonotype was observed a few times. The gene calls are TRBV10-2 and TRBJ2-5; D is perhaps TRBD1 (6 bases). Per germline, CDR1 WSHSY and CDR2 SAAADI. The length of the CDR3 is 16 residues. V lost 6 bases and J 5 bases, leaving 22 bases between the germline ends. CDR3 sequence: CASSPAREGGGETQYF. The CDR3 DNA sequence: TGCGCCAGCAGCCCGGCGAGGGAAGGGGGTGGGGAGACCCAGTACTTC.

This clonotype has a count of ten or more. The chain uses TRBV2 and TRBJ2-7; possibly TRBD2 for D (6 bases). Trimming removed 3 bases at V and 5 bases at J, with 8 bases between. This CDR3 has 12 residues. Germline CDR1 SNHLY, CDR2 FYNNEI. The CDR3 reads CASSEEGHEQYF. DNA of the CDR3: TGTGCCAGCAGTGAGGAGGGCCACGAGCAGTACTTC.

There are a few counts of this clonotype. V is TRBV4-1 and J is TRBJ2-7; weak D call: TRBD2 (6 bases). The CDR3 length is 16 residues. The V gene's germline CDR1 is MGHRA and CDR2 YSYEKL. V was trimmed by 1 base and J by 0 bases, leaving 13 bases between them. The CDR3 spells CASSQVIGRFSYEQYF. DNA of the CDR3: TGCGCCAGCAGCCAAGTAATAGGGAGGTTCTCCTACGAGCAGTACTTC.

This clonotype has a count of ten or more. The V call is TRBV29-1, the J call TRBJ1-1, with a tentative D call TRBD1 (6 bases). The CDR3 covers 16 residues. Trimming removed 6 bases from V and 7 bases from J, with 27 bases in between. Germline values: CDR1 SQVTM, CDR2 ANQGSEA. The CDR3 sequence: CSVHPRGGARKNEAFF. The CDR3 bases are TGCAGCGTCCACCCACGGGGGGGCGCGAGAAAAAATGAAGCTTTCTTT.

V and J are TRBV5-6 and TRBJ1-2; no clear D gene. V lost 4 bases and J 4 bases, leaving 14 bases between the germline ends. The CDR3 covers 14 residues. Germline CDR1 SGHDT, CDR2 YYEEEE. The CDR3 loop reads CASSRDEGAYGYTF. The CDR3, as DNA: TGTGCCAGCAGCCGCGACGAGGGTGCCTATGGCTACACCTTC.

The gene calls are TRBV30 and TRBJ2-7; weak D call: TRBD2 (5 bases). Trimming stripped 3 bases from V and 5 bases from J, with 14 bases between. Germline lookup yields CDR1 GTSNPN and CDR2 SVGIG (reference sequence). The CDR3 totals 13 residues. The CDR3 spells CAWRPLDGDEQYF. The CDR3 DNA sequence: TGTGCCTGGAGGCCACTGGACGGGGACGAGCAGTACTTC.

This chain connects TRBV7-4 to TRBJ1-5; D is ambiguous. CDR1 SGHVT and CDR2 SQSDAQ come from the germline V gene. CDR3 length: 18 amino acids. Trimming cost V 4 bases and J 0 bases, with 19 bases left between them. The CDR3 DNA follows: TGTGCCAGCAGCTCAGCGCGGGCGGGAGAATATAGCAATCAGCCCCAGCATTTT. It specifies CASSSARAGEYSNQPQHF.

This clonotype was seen a handful of times. At one end the junction does not follow the germline gene, possibly because of a read error. This chain links TRBV7-9 with TRBJ2-1; 8 bases are a match to TRBD2. The CDR3 runs 15 residues. The V gene's germline CDR1 is SEHNR and CDR2 FQNEAQ (reference sequence). CDR3 nucleotides: TGTGCCAGCAGCTTAGTCGGGAGGGCCTACGATGAGCAGTTCTTC. Translation: CASSLVGRAYDEQFF.

There are many counts of this clonotype. The V and J genes are TRBV6-5 and TRBJ1-4, with 8 bases lining up with TRBD1. The CDR3 is 19 amino acids. V shed 2 bases and J 0 bases; nucleotides not matched to a gene: 11. CDR1 is MNHEY, CDR2 SVGAGI, per germline. Here the CDR3 DNA reads TGTGCCAGCAGTTACCCGACAACAGGGGGTGATGCAACTAATGAAAAACTGTTTTTT. Its protein product is CASSYPTTGGDATNEKLFF.

This clonotype was seen more than once but under ten times. This sequence joins TRBV7-9 and TRBJ2-5; possibly TRBD2 for D (5 bases). Germline V CDR1 and CDR2: SEHNR, FQNEAQ (reference sequence). The V end lost 1 base, the J end lost 5 bases, and 11 bases lay between the germline ends. The CDR3 covers 14 residues. The CDR3 here is CASSLGGSAETQYF. CDR3 nucleotide sequence: TGTGCCAGCAGCTTAGGAGGTAGCGCGGAGACCCAGTACTTC.

This clonotype was counted between two and nine times. The CDR3 loop reads CASSLRQGVQETQYF. Here the CDR3 DNA reads TGTGCCAGCAGCTTGCGGCAGGGGGTTCAAGAGACCCAGTACTTC. V is TRBV5-5 and J is TRBJ2-5; 7 nucleotides line up with TRBD1. V lost 1 base, J lost 2 bases, and 5 bases stayed unmatched. There are 15 residues in the CDR3. The V gene's germline CDR1 is SGHKS and CDR2 YYEKEE (reference sequence).

This clonotype turned up a few times. The J gene is TRBJ2-7, the V gene TRBV3-1; 9 nucleotides align to TRBD1. V was clipped by 1 base and J by 7 bases; unmatched bases: 5. The CDR3 loop spans 14 amino acids. CDR1 and CDR2 (germline): LGHDT, YNNKEL (reference sequence). CDR3 DNA: TGTGCCAGCAGCCAAGGGACAGGGGTAGGGGAGCAGTACTTC. It encodes CASSQGTGVGEQYF.

This clonotype was seen a handful of times. The chain joins TRBV6-1 to TRBJ2-2; no clear D gene. The germline V gene has CDR1 MNHNS and CDR2 SASEGT. The CDR3 runs 12 residues. Trimming removed 1 base at V and 7 bases at J, with 4 bases between. The CDR3 sequence is CASSEGSGELFF. In DNA, the CDR3 is TGTGCCAGCAGTGAAGGTAGCGGGGAGCTGTTTTTT.

The sample holds a few counts of this clonotype. A much larger clonotype is one base distant, so this may be a read error. The DNA is omitted, as the CDR3 cannot be located on it reliably, and the CDR3 follows TCRdb's listing. The chain has TRBV28 and TRBJ1-1. Termini included, the CDR3 measures 14 amino acids. Looked up from germline, CDR1 is MDHEN and CDR2 is SYDVKM. CDR3 region: CASSSSTTNTEAFF.

This clonotype was picked up a small number of times. The chain carries TRBV28 and TRBJ1-6; D ambiguous. CDR1 and CDR2 (germline): MDHEN, SYDVKM. CDR3 length equals 13 residues. Trimming left V 4 bases short and J 7 bases short, with 8 bases between. CDR3 sequence: CASSWRVNSPLHF. Written as DNA, the CDR3 is TGTGCCAGCAGTTGGAGGGTCAATTCACCCCTCCACTTT.

The chain uses TRBV3-1 and TRBJ2-3; 7 bases fit TRBD2. Per the germline V gene, CDR1 is LGHDT and CDR2 is YNNKEL (reference sequence). V dropped 3 bases and J dropped 3; count of bases not matched to a gene: 6. This CDR3 spans 15 amino acids. The CDR3 is CASSHGGSGTDTQYF. The CDR3 nucleotides read TGTGCCAGCAGCCATGGCGGGAGTGGGACAGATACGCAGTATTTT.

CDR3 in DNA: TGTGCCAGCAAAGACACCGGACGCAGCCCCAATCAGCCCCAGCATTTT. Translation gives CASKDTGRSPNQPQHF. The rearrangement links TRBV27 to TRBJ1-5; unclear D gene. Germline CDR1 reads MNHEY; CDR2 reads SMNVEV (reference sequence). Trimming shortened V by 7 bases and J by 3 bases, and 19 bases separated the two germline ends. The CDR3 totals 16 residues.

This clonotype was seen a few times. The chain is built from TRBV27 and TRBJ1-1, with 7 bases matching TRBD1. Germline lookup yields CDR1 MNHEY and CDR2 SMNVEV (reference sequence). The V and J ends lost 5 bases and 4 bases, in that order; junction bases with no gene match: 7. This CDR3 region has 14 residues. CDR3 region: CASSALTGRTEAFF. The DNA for the CDR3 is TGTGCCAGCAGTGCTTTGACAGGGCGCACTGAAGCTTTCTTT.

The V gene is TRBV6-1, the J gene TRBJ2-7; TRBD1 might be the D (6 bases). The ends were cut back, 5 bases at V and 3 bases at J, with 11 bases in the middle. The CDR3 contains 13 residues. Germline-derived CDR1 and CDR2 are MNHNS and SASEGT. The CDR3 is CASSPDRNYEQYF. Here the CDR3 DNA reads TGTGCCAGCAGTCCAGACAGGAACTACGAGCAGTACTTC.

The V gene is TRBV6-9, the J gene TRBJ2-3, with D unresolved. The ends were cut back, 3 bases at V and 5 bases at J, with 12 bases in the middle. Per the germline V gene, CDR1 is MNHGY and CDR2 is SVAAGI. The CDR3 length is 14 residues. The chain's CDR3 is CASSYSMGGDTQYF. The CDR3 bases are TGTGCCAGCAGTTACTCCATGGGTGGAGATACGCAGTATTTT.

J is TRBJ2-2 and V is TRBV10-3; 8 positions agree with TRBD1. The CDR3 contains 14 residues. Germline V lookup: CDR1 ENHRY, CDR2 SYGVKD. The V gene end was trimmed by 6 bases and the J gene end by 7 bases; junction bases not matched to a gene: 7. This CDR3 is CAISPTGVNGELFF. The CDR3 DNA reads TGTGCCATCAGCCCGACAGGGGTAAACGGGGAGCTGTTTTTT.

Ten or more counts support this clonotype. The chain couples TRBV30 to TRBJ1-2; D remains unclear. The CDR3 totals 13 residues. Trimming took off 0 bases at V and 1 base at J, with 6 bases between the two ends. CDR1 is GTSNPN and CDR2 is SVGIG in the germline V gene (reference sequence). The DNA of the CDR3 is TGTGCCTGGAGTGTACAAGTTAACTATGGCTACACCTTC. Translated: CAWSVQVNYGYTF.

DNA for the CDR3: TGTGCCAGCAGCCAAGATTGGGACTGGAACACTGAAGCTTTCTTT. As protein: CASSQDWDWNTEAFF. V is TRBV3-1 and J is TRBJ1-1; TRBD1 might be the D (5 bases). Per germline, CDR1 LGHDT and CDR2 YNNKEL (reference sequence). Trimming shortened V by 0 bases and J by 1 base, and 9 bases separated the two germline ends. The CDR3 contains 15 residues.

This clonotype was counted only a few times. The chain carries TRBV29-1 and TRBJ2-7, with a possible D match to TRBD1 (5 bases). The CDR3 runs to 12 residues. The V end lost 4 bases, the J end lost 4 bases, and 11 bases lay between the germline ends. Germline V gene data show CDR1 as SQVTM and CDR2 as ANQGSEA. The CDR3 is CSVGGAQYEQYF. In DNA, the CDR3 is TGCAGCGTTGGTGGGGCGCAGTACGAGCAGTACTTC.